These 2 T cell receptor beta chains originate from one sample sequenced in a study of a mutant IDH1 vaccine in newly diagnosed glioma. Time point specified: week 11, during vaccination. What each vaccine dose contained was 300 ug of mutant IDH1 20-mer peptide, accompanied by topical imiquimod. These receptors are not linked to any known antigen. Sequencing was performed with immunoSEQ multiplex PCR; in TCRdb, only in-frame clones are kept and a portion is missing. The profile shows about 61,000 clones, roughly 80% of them singletons. This sample comprised PBMCs, obtained from a glioma patient whose treatment included an IDH1 peptide vaccine. The receptors come from a man over 45 with glioma.

CDR3 nucleotide sequence: TGTGCCAGCAGCTTAGCGGGATCAGGGTTTTCGAGCACCGGGGAGCTGTTTTTT. This translates into CASSLAGSGFSSTGELFF. The rearrangement links TRBV7-9 to TRBJ2-2, with D perhaps TRBD1 (5 bases). CDR1 and CDR2 (germline): SEHNR, FQNEAQ (reference sequence). The CDR3 is 18 residues long. V was pared by 0 bases and J by 4 bases, with 18 bases between.

The V gene is TRBV7-2, the J gene TRBJ2-7, with 7 bases aligning to TRBD2. The CDR3 totals 14 residues. From germline, CDR1 is SGHTA and CDR2 FQGNSA. The V segment lost 2 bases and the J segment 5 bases; nucleotides outside the gene matches: 6. CDR3 bases: TGTGCCAGCAGCTTATTGGGAGGGGTTGACGAGCAGTACTTC. Its protein product is CASSLLGGVDEQYF.